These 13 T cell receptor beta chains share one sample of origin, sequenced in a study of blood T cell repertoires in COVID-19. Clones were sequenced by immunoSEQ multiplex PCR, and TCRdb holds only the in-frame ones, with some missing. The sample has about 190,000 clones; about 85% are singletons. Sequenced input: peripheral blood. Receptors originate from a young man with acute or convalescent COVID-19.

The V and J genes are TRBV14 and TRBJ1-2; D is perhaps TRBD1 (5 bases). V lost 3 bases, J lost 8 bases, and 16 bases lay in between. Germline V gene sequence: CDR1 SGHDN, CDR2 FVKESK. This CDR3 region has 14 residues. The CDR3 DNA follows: TGTGCCAGCAGCCAGGGGCAGTATTCCTCCGGCTACACCTTC. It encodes CASSQGQYSSGYTF.

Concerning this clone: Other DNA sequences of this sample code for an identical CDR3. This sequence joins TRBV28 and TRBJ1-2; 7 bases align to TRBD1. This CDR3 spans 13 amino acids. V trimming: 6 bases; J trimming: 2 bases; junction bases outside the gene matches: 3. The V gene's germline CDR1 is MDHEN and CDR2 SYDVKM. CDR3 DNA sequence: TGTGCCAGCAGCTTGGGACAGAACTATGGCTACACCTTC. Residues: CASSLGQNYGYTF.

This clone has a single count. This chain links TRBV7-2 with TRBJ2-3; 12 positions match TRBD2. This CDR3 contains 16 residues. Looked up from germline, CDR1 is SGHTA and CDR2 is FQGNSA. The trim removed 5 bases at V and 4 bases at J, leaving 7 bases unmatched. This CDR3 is CASSQSSGGAADTQYF. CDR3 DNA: TGTGCCAGCAGCCAGTCTAGCGGGGGGGCAGCAGATACGCAGTATTTT.

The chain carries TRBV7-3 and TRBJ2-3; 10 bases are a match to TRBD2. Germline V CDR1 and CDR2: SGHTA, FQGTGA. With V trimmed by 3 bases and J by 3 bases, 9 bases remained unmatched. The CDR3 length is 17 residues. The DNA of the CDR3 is TGTGCCAGCAGCTTCGGGTTAGCGGGAGGCCGAACAGATACGCAGTATTTT. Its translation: CASSFGLAGGRTDTQYF.

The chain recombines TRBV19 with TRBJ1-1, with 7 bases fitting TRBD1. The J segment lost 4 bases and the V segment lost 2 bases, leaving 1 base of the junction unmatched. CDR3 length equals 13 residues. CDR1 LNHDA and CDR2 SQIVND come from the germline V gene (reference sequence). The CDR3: CASSIYRGTEAFF. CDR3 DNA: TGTGCCAGTAGTATATACAGGGGCACTGAAGCTTTCTTT.

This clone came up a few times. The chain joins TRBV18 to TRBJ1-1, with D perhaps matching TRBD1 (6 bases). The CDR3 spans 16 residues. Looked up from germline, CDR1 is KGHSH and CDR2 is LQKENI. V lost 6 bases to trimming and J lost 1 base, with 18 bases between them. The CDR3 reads CASSRYTGLANTEAFF. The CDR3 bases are TGTGCCAGCTCCCGATATACAGGGCTGGCGAACACTGAAGCTTTCTTT.

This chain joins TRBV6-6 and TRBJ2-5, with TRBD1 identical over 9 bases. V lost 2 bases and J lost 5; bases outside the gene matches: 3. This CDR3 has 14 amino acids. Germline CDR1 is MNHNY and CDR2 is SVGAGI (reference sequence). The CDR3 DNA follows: TGTGCCAGCAGTTACGGACAGGGGAGGGAGACCCAGTACTTC. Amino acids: CASSYGQGRETQYF.

The CDR3 loop reads CASSLVSGLLNEQFF. The CDR3, as DNA: TGTGCCAGCAGCTTAGTCTCGGGACTGCTCAATGAGCAGTTCTTC. The chain links TRBV7-2 to TRBJ2-1, with D possibly being TRBD2 (6 bases). The CDR3 spans 15 residues. Trimming took off 1 base at V and 6 bases at J, with 13 bases between the two ends. Germline lookup yields CDR1 SGHTA and CDR2 FQGNSA.

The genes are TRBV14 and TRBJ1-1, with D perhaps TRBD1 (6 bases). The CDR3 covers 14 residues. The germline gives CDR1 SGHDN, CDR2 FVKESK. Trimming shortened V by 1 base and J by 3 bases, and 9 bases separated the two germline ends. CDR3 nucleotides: TGTGCCAGCAGCCAAGGGGGGCTGGACACTGAAGCTTTCTTT. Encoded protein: CASSQGGLDTEAFF.

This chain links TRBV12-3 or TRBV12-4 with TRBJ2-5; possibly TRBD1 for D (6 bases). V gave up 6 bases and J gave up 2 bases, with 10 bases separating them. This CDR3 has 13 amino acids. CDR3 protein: CASSPTGQETQYF. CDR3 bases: TGTGCCAGCAGCCCGACAGGTCAAGAGACCCAGTACTTC.

The DNA for the CDR3 is TGTGCCAGCAGTGACGGTCTAGCGGGGGGAAACAATGAGCAGTTCTTC. It codes for CASSDGLAGGNNEQFF. The V gene is TRBV6-4, the J gene TRBJ2-1; 11 bases match TRBD2. Germline V CDR1 and CDR2: MRHNA, SNTAGT. The CDR3 contains 16 residues. Trimming took 2 bases from V and 5 from J; bases not matched to a gene: 5.

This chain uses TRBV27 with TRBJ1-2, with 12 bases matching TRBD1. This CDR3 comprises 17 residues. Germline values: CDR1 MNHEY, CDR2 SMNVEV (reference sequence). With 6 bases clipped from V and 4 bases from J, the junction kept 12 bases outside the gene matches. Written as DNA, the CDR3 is TGTGCCAGCAGCAGCCGGGACAGGGGGCTTTGGGTCTATGGCTACACCTTC. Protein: CASSSRDRGLWVYGYTF.

CDR3 residues: CASSVGGSGRYTDTQYF. The CDR3 DNA follows: TGTGCCAGCAGCGTAGGAGGTAGCGGGAGGTACACAGATACGCAGTATTTT. The rearrangement joins TRBV9 to TRBJ2-3; 10 bases agree with TRBD2. The germline V gene encodes CDR1 SGDLS and CDR2 YYNGEE. The CDR3 has 17 amino acids. J was trimmed by 2 bases and V by 0 bases; bases with no gene match: 6. Using reference TRBV9 and TRBJ2-3 for the parts outside the CDR3, the full variable domain is DSGVTQTPKHLITATGQRVTLRCSPRSGDLSVYWYQQSLDQGLQFLIQYYNGEERAKGNILERFSAQQFPDLHSELNLSSLELGDSALYFCASSVGGSGRYTDTQYFGPGTRLTVL.